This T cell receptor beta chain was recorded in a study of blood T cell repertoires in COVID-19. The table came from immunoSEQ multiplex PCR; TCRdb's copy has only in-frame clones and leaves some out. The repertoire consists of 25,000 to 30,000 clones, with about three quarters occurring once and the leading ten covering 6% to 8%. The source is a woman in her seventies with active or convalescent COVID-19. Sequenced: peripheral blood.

The CDR3 reads CASTPGQQETQYF. DNA of the CDR3: TGTGCCAGCACACCGGGACAGCAAGAGACCCAGTACTTC. The chain combines TRBV2 with TRBJ2-5; 7 nucleotides line up with TRBD1. Germline V lookup: CDR1 SNHLY, CDR2 FYNNEI. There are 13 residues in the CDR3. Trimming removed 7 bases from V and 2 bases from J; junction bases left unmatched: 4.